These 10 T cell receptor beta chains were sequenced from one sample in a study of lymphopenia after photon versus proton radiotherapy (dated by TCRdb to about 2019). The library came from the immunoSEQ multiplex PCR assay. TCRdb holds this immuneACCESS table with in-frame rearrangements only. Some clones are missing; in checked studies, unresolved V genes explain under half, and the rest has no known cause. This sample lists roughly 53,000 clones; approximately 82% were detected once. The ten most abundant clones make up roughly 29% of the sample. The material sequenced was peripheral blood, taken from a patient treated with photon-based radiotherapy. The receptors shown here come from a man aged 50-59 years with gastric cancer.

As for this clone: The sample contains more than one DNA sequence encoding this CDR3. The rearrangement links TRBV11-2 to TRBJ1-2; D gene unclear. This CDR3 has 15 residues. V lost 3 bases, J lost 2 bases, and 13 bases lay in between. Germline V gene sequence: CDR1 SGHAT, CDR2 FQNNGV. The CDR3, as DNA: TGTGCCAGCAGCTTCAACGTCCAACGAAACTATGGCTACACCTTC. It specifies CASSFNVQRNYGYTF.

This chain uses TRBV4-1 with TRBJ2-5; D is undetermined. The CDR3 consists of 13 residues. V was trimmed by 0 bases and J by 3 bases, leaving 5 bases between them. Germline V gene lookup returns CDR1 MGHRA and CDR2 YSYEKL. CDR3 sequence (DNA): TGCGCCAGCAGCCAAGACCAGAAAGAGACCCAGTACTTC. Amino acid sequence: CASSQDQKETQYF.

J is TRBJ1-1 and V is TRBV15; no definite D call. CDR3 size: 13 residues. Germline-derived CDR1 and CDR2 are LNHNV and YYDKDF (reference sequence). V lost 5 bases, J lost 0 bases, and 7 bases lay in between. The chain's CDR3 is CATSRIMNTEAFF. CDR3 coding DNA: TGTGCCACCAGCCGGATTATGAACACTGAAGCTTTCTTT.

V is TRBV7-9 and J is TRBJ1-4; 7 bases fit TRBD1. Germline-derived CDR1 and CDR2 are SEHNR and FQNEAQ (reference sequence). The V segment lost 4 bases and the J segment 7 bases; nucleotides outside the gene matches: 9. The CDR3 is 15 residues long. This CDR3 is CASSSPQGTSEKLFF. The DNA for the CDR3 is TGTGCCAGCAGCTCCCCACAGGGGACAAGTGAAAAACTGTTTTTT.

The chain employs TRBV4-2 and TRBJ1-2, with 7 nucleotides matching TRBD1. Germline values: CDR1 LGHNA, CDR2 YNFKEQ. The CDR3 is made up of 17 amino acids. V lost 4 bases and J lost 0; bases outside the gene matches: 11. CDR3 in amino acids: CASSPRKGAEANYGYTF. CDR3 nucleotides: TGTGCCAGCAGCCCCCGCAAGGGGGCTGAAGCTAACTATGGCTACACCTTC.

The chain recombines TRBV6-5 with TRBJ1-2; D is unclear. Germline V lookup: CDR1 MNHEY, CDR2 SVGAGI. This CDR3 spans 16 amino acids. With 0 bases removed from V and 2 bases from J, the gap between germline ends came to 13 bases. CDR3 sequence reads: CASSYSAGEPNYGYTF. CDR3 sequence (DNA): TGTGCCAGCAGTTACTCGGCGGGAGAGCCGAACTATGGCTACACCTTC.

The chain links TRBV25-1 to TRBJ2-1; D is unresolved. The CDR3 runs 14 residues. Germline CDR1 reads MGHDK; CDR2 reads SYGVNS. V lost 5 bases and J 2 bases, leaving 10 bases between the germline ends. DNA for the CDR3: TGTGCCAGCAGTAAGGCAGGCACCTACAATGAGCAGTTCTTC. Protein product: CASSKAGTYNEQFF.

This chain joins TRBV19 and TRBJ1-1; no reliable D call. V dropped 1 base and J dropped 5 bases, with 2 bases sitting between them. The CDR3 is 11 residues long. From germline, CDR1 is LNHDA and CDR2 SQIVND (reference sequence). CDR3: CASSIGTEAFF. In nucleotides, the CDR3 is TGTGCCAGTAGTATAGGGACTGAAGCTTTCTTT.

The J gene is TRBJ2-3, the V gene TRBV9, with 7 bases lining up with TRBD2. Per germline, CDR1 SGDLS and CDR2 YYNGEE. The CDR3 totals 15 residues. With V trimmed by 2 bases and J by 5 bases, 8 bases remained unmatched. CDR3 sequence reads: CASSVWAGDQDTQYF. In DNA form, the CDR3 reads TGTGCCAGCAGCGTTTGGGCGGGAGACCAAGATACGCAGTATTTT.

The J gene is TRBJ2-1, the V gene TRBV7-9, with D unclear. The CDR3 totals 15 residues. Germline V gene sequence: CDR1 SEHNR, CDR2 FQNEAQ (reference sequence). Deletions cut 2 bases from V and 2 bases from J, with 10 bases between. The CDR3 DNA follows: TGTGCCAGCAGCTTACGGCAGGAACCCTACAATGAGCAGTTCTTC. Amino acids: CASSLRQEPYNEQFF.